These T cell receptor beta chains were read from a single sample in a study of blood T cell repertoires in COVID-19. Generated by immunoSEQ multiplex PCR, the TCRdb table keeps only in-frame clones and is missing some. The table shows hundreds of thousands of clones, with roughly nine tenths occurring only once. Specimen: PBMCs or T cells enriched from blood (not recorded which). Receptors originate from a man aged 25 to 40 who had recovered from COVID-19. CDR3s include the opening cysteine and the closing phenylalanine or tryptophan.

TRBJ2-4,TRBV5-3,CVRSRGLAGTLAKNIQYF
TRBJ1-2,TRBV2,CASSESRQGAIGYTF
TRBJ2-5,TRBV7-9,CASNRGSAETQYF
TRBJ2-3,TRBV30,CAWSATGANTDTQYF
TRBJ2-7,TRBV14,CASSALGGSYEQYF
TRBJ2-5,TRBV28,CASRVTGGRETQYF
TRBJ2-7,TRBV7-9,CASSGGGYEQYF
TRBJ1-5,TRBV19,CASTPGGRQPQHF
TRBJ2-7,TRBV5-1,CASSLRSGANYEQYF
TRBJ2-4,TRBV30,CAWSETVAKNIQYF
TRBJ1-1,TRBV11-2,CASSSGTGGTEAFF
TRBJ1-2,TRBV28,CASRSGQKDGYTF